The rows below give T cell receptor beta chains drawn from one sample of a study of CD8+ T cells in alopecia areata. Some clones are missing from TCRdb's copy, which holds only in-frame ones; the method was immunoSEQ multiplex PCR. The table lists 150,000 to 200,000 clones, 59% of them singletons, with roughly 14% in the top ten. Sequenced material: CD4+ T cells sorted from blood, taken at week 0. The receptors originated from a human donor with alopecia areata. Each CDR3 is given without its conserved first and last residue.

CDR3 length	J gene	V gene	CDR3 protein
15	TRBJ1-6	TRBV4-2	ASSQDGLTRYNSPLH
15	TRBJ1-2	TRBV9	ASSVNRVEPYLYGYT
12	TRBJ2-3	TRBV30	AWSLAGAFYRQY
11	TRBJ2-3	TRBV7-9	ASRRRSTDTQY
10	TRBJ1-1	TRBV18	ASGQSNTEAF
13	TRBJ2-7	TRBV25-1	ASSDRGGSLYEQY
10	TRBJ1-2	TRBV30	AWSVTPYGYT
13	TRBJ1-1	TRBV7-2	ASSLRGVMNTEAF
12	TRBJ2-5	TRBV7-2	ASRGMDFWGTQY
9	TRBJ1-2	TRBV29-1	SVGTDRGYT
11	TRBJ1-1	TRBV5-1	ASSPDGNTEAF
13	TRBJ2-7	TRBV5-1	ASSHGTAISYEQY
11	TRBJ1-5	TRBV9	ASSGTGNQPQH
14	TRBJ2-1	TRBV11-2	ASSLGWDRRNNEQF
11	TRBJ1-2	TRBV29-1	SVLRGKDYGYT
10	TRBJ2-5	TRBV5-1	ASSTNQETQY
13	TRBJ1-2	TRBV5-6	ASSLGVGSNYGYT
11	TRBJ2-7	TRBV5-1	ASSDSGAYEQY
12	TRBJ1-1	TRBV7-2	ASSVQGADTEAF
11	TRBJ2-3	TRBV30	AWRATTGYTQY
11	TRBJ2-5	TRBV30	AWSVGLQETQY
11	TRBJ2-2	TRBV7-9	ASSPGNTGELF
11	TRBJ2-1	TRBV30	AWSIEAVVEQF
10	TRBJ2-7	TRBV30	AETGVPDEQY
10	TRBJ2-3	TRBV11-2	ASSPEWVTQY
11	TRBJ1-3	TRBV7-9	ASREGSGNTIY
12	TRBJ2-3	TRBV6-5	ASSYSPQRNTQY
16	TRBJ2-4	TRBV2	ASAVERATKRAKNIQY
11	TRBJ1-1	TRBV2	ASMQGANTEAF
12	TRBJ2-5	TRBV29-1	STGTGGVAETQY
12	TRBJ2-1	TRBV30	AWTLAGSYNEQF
13	TRBJ1-2	TRBV7-9	ASSLIGTGGFGYT
11	TRBJ1-2	TRBV5-1	ASSLEGTRGYT
13	TRBJ2-5	TRBV25-1	ASSESGQGATTQY
16	TRBJ2-4	TRBV23-1	ASSQSPGQGASKNIQY
13	TRBJ2-7	TRBV6-1	ASSELGTGTWEQY
13	TRBJ2-5	TRBV11-2	ASRPGGTVQETQY
13	TRBJ2-6	TRBV27	ASSSGNSGANVLT
13	TRBJ2-3	TRBV7-9	ASSDGTLRTDTQY
11	TRBJ1-2	TRBV6-5	ASSYSASKGYT
15	TRBJ1-5	TRBV2	ASSEASGRLVGQPQH
13	TRBJ2-5	TRBV30	AWSTKTSGPETQY
13	TRBJ2-2	TRBV29-1	SAGQGSRNTGELF
12	TRBJ2-7	TRBV29-1	SVVRQGRTYEQY
13	TRBJ2-6	TRBV19	ASSTRGPGANVLT
11	TRBJ2-1	TRBV29-1	SVEGRYYNEQF
10	TRBJ1-1	TRBV7-9	ASSYIRQEAF
10	TRBJ1-2	TRBV7-2	ASSLAFQGYT
10	TRBJ2-7	TRBV6-1	ASSEGGQKQY
14	TRBJ1-5	TRBV18	ASSPGQLNQNQPQH
12	TRBJ1-2	TRBV9	ASSVDPDGYGYT
11	TRBJ2-5	TRBV19	ASRDRNQETQY
12	TRBJ1-6	TRBV30	AWRRTGGDSPLH
12	TRBJ1-1	TRBV18	ASSAQGSHTEAF
11	TRBJ2-5	TRBV7-9	ASSSLTRETQY
15	TRBJ1-3	TRBV23-1	ASGVCSGPSSGNTIY
11	TRBJ1-1	TRBV6-4	ASRQGTNTEAF
11	TRBJ2-5	TRBV7-2	ASSARGVETQY
12	TRBJ2-1	TRBV7-3	ASSRQGMVNEQF